The T cell receptor (beta chain) described here comes from a study of blood T cell repertoires in COVID-19. Across the whole study: Samples came from the United States, Italy and Spain, spanning acute and convalescent COVID-19. The analysed material was cDNA or gDNA that came from T cells, B-cell-depleted T cells, or PBMCs.

CDR3 length: 15 amino acids. The V and J ends lost 0 bases and 6 bases, in that order; junction bases with no gene match: 4. Germline CDR1 reads SGDLS; CDR2 reads YYNGEE. As originally analysed: The authors estimated nucleated cell counts from reference gene primer amplification. Repertoires were generated with immunoSEQ multiplex PCR, while TCRdb's copy carries only in-frame clones and drops some. From that table come the V and J calls and clone size; the DNA was used to work out D and trimming. The sample consists of around 140,000 clones, roughly 80% of them appearing once. J is TRBJ2-1 and V is TRBV9; 9 bases map to TRBD2. The sequenced sample was peripheral blood. The origin of this receptor is a man in his 70s who had recovered from COVID-19. The CDR3 protein is CASSVGSGRSNEQFF. The CDR3 region has the DNA TGTGCCAGCAGCGTAGGTAGCGGGAGATCCAATGAGCAGTTCTTC.